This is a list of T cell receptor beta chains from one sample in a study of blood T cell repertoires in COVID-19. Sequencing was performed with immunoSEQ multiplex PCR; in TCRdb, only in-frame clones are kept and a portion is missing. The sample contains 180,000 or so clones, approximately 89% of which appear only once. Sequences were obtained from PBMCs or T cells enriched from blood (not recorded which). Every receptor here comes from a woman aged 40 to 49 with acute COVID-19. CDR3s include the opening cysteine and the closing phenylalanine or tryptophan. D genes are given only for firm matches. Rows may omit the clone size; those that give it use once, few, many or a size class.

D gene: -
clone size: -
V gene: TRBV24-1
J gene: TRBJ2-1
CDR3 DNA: TGTGCCACCAGTGACCGGCTAGCCGGAAGCAATGAGCAGTTCTTC
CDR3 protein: CATSDRLAGSNEQFF

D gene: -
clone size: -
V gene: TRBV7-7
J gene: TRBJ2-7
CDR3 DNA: TGTGCTAGCAGCCCGGGACTGACGAATTACGAGCAGTACTTC
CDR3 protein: CASSPGLTNYEQYF

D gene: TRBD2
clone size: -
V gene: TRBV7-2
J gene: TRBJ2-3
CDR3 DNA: TGTGCCAGCACCAAAGGGGGTAGCGGGAGAAATACGCAGTATTTT
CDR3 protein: CASTKGGSGRNTQYF

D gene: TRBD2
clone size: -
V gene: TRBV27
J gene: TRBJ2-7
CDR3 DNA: TGTGCCAGCAGTTTACAAGCGGGGCTGAGCTCCTACGAGCAGTACTTC
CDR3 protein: CASSLQAGLSSYEQYF

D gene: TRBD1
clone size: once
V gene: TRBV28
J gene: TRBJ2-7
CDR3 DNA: TGTGCCAGCAGTTCCGCAGGGGGCAGGGACGAGCAGTACTTC
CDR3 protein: CASSSAGGRDEQYF

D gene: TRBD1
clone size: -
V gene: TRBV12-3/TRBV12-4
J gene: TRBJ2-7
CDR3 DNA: TGTGCCAGCAGTTCCGACAGGGAGTACGAGCAGTACTTC
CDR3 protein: CASSSDREYEQYF

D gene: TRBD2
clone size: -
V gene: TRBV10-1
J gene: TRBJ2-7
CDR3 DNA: TGCGCCAGCAGTGACTCAAGGGAGGGTGGTCACGAGCAGTACTTC
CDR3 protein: CASSDSREGGHEQYF

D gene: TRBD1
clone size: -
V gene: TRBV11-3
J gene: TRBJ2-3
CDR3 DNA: TGTGCCAGCAGCCCTGGGACAGGGAGCGCAGATACGCAGTATTTT
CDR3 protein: CASSPGTGSADTQYF

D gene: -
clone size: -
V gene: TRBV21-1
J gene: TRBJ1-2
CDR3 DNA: TGTGCCAGCAGCGCGGGACAGGGGGATGGCTACACCTTC
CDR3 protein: CASSAGQGDGYTF

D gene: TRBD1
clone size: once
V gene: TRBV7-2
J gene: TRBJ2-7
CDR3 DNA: TGTGCCAGCAGCCTCGGGACAGGGAGTGGTTACGAGCAGTACTTC
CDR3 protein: CASSLGTGSGYEQYF

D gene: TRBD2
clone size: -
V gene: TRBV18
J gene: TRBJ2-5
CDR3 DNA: TGTGCCAGCTCACCAGTGGCTAGCGGGTCACAAGAGACCCAGTACTTC
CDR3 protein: CASSPVASGSQETQYF

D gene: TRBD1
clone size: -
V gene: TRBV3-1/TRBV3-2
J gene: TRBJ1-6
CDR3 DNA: TGTGCCAGCAGCCCGCGGACAGGGGGCTTGAATTCACCCCTCCACTTT
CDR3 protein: CASSPRTGGLNSPLHF

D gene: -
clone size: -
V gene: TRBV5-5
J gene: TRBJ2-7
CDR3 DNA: TGTGCCAGCAGCTTGGAAGGGGCCAGGGGTAGGTACGAGCAGTACTTC
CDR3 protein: CASSLEGARGRYEQYF

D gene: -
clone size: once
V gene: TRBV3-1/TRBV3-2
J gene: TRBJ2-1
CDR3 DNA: TGTGCCAGCAGCCTCGGACAGTATGAGCAGTTCTTC
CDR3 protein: CASSLGQYEQFF

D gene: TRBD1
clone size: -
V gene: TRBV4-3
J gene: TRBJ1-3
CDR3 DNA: TGCGCCAGCAGCCATAGGACAGGGAGCCTCTCTGGAAACACCATATATTTT
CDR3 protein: CASSHRTGSLSGNTIYF

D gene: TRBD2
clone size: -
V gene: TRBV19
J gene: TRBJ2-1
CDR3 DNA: TGTGCCAGTAGTACCCCAGTTAGCGGGGGGGTTAATGAGCAGTTCTTC
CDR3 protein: CASSTPVSGGVNEQFF

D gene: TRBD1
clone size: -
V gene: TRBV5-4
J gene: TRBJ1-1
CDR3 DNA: TGTGCCAGCAGCCGACAGGGCACTGAAGCTTTCTTT
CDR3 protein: CASSRQGTEAFF

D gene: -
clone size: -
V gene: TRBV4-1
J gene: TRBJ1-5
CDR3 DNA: TGCGCCAGCAGCCAAGTGGGGGGGGCAGGTCAGCCCCAGCATTTT
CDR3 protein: CASSQVGGAGQPQHF

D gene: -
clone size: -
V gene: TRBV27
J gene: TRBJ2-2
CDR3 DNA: TGTGCCAGCAGCCCGACGCGGGCCGGGGAGCTGTTTTTT
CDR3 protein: CASSPTRAGELFF

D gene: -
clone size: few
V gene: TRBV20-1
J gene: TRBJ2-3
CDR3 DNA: TGCAGTGCTAGTGTTGGGGACTCGCGGGGCACAGATACGCAGTATTTT
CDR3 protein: CSASVGDSRGTDTQYF

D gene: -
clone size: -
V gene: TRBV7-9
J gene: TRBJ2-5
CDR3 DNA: TGTGCCAGCAGCTCCAGGTTGGCCCAAGAGACCCAGTACTTC
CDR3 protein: CASSSRLAQETQYF

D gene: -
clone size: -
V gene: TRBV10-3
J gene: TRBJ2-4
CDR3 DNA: TGTGCCATCAGTGAGTCGAAGGGACAAATCCAAAACATTCAGTACTTC
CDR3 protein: CAISESKGQIQNIQYF

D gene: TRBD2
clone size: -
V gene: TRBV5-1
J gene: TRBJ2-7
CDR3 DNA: TGCGCCAGCAGCCGAGGGGGCAGCGGGAGGGCATACGAGCAGTACTTC
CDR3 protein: CASSRGGSGRAYEQYF

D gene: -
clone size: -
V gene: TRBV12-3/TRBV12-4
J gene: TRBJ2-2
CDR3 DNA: TGTGCCGTCGGGGTGGCGAGCACCGGGGAGCTGTTTTTT
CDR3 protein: CAVGVASTGELFF

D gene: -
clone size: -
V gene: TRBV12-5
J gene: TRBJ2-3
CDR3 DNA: TGTGCTAGTGCCAAGGGGGGAGGGGACTACGCAGATACGCAGTATTTT
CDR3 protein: CASAKGGGDYADTQYF

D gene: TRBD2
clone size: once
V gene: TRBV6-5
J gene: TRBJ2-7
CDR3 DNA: TGTGCCAGCAGAACTAGCGGGGGGCTCTACGAGCAGTACTTC
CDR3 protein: CASRTSGGLYEQYF

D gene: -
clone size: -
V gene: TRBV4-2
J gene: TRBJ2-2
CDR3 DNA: TGTGCCAGCAGCCAAGACCAGCGGGCCACGGCGGGAAACACCGGGGAGCTGTTTTTT
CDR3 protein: CASSQDQRATAGNTGELFF

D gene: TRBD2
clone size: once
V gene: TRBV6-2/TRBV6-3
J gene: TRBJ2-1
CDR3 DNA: TGTGCCAGCAGTTACGTTACTAGCGGGAGGAGTCATGAGCAGTTCTTC
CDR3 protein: CASSYVTSGRSHEQFF

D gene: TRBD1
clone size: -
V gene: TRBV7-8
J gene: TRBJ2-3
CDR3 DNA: TGTGCCAGCAGCAGACAGGGGGCATCACGCACAGATACGCAGTATTTT
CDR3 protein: CASSRQGASRTDTQYF

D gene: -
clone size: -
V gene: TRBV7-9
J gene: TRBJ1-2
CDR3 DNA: TGTGCCAGCAGCCCCCCCCTCATACGACTCCTCTATGGCTACACCTTC
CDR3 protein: CASSPPLIRLLYGYTF

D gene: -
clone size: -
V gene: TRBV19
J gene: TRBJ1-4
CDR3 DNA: TGTGCCAGTAGTATGGGGCGGTATAATGAAAAACTGTTTTTT
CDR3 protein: CASSMGRYNEKLFF

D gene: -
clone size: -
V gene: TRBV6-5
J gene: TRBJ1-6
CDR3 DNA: TGTGCCACCCGGTGGTCACCCCTCCACTTT
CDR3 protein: CATRWSPLHF

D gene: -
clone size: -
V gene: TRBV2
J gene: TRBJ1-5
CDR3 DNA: TGTGCCAGCAGCCCCCACTTAGACAGTAATCAGCCCCAGCATTTT
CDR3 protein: CASSPHLDSNQPQHF

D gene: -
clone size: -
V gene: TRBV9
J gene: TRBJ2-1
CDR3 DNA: TGTGCCAGCAGCGTAGGCGCACCCTCCTACAATGAGCAGTTCTTC
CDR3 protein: CASSVGAPSYNEQFF

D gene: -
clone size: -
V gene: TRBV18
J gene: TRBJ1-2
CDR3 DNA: TGTGCCAGCTCACCACAGGGTACAGGCGCGGGAGGTGGCTACACCTTC
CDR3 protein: CASSPQGTGAGGGYTF

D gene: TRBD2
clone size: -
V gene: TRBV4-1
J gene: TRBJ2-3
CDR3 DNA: TGCGCCAGCCGCCAAACTAGCGTAGATACGCAGTATTTT
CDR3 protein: CASRQTSVDTQYF

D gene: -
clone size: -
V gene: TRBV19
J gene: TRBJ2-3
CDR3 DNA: TGTGCCAGTAGTACCTCTTCGGGTACGCAGTATTTT
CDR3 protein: CASSTSSGTQYF

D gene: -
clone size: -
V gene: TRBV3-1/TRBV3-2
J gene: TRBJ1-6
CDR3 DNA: TGTGCCAGCAGCCAAGACCGGGGGGGGTATTCACCCCTCCACTTT
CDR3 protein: CASSQDRGGYSPLHF

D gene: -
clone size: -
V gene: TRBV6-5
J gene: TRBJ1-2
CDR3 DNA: TGTGCCAGCAGTAAAATACAGGGTTGGGGCTACACCTTC
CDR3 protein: CASSKIQGWGYTF

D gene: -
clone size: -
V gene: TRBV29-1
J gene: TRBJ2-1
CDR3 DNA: TGCAGCGTCGGGGTTCACTCCTACAATGAGCAGTTCTTC
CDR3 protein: CSVGVHSYNEQFF

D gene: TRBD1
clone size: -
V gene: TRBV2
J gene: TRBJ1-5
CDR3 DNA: TGTGCCAGCAGGAGGGGACAGGGAGAAGGCAATCAGCCCCAGCATTTT
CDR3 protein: CASRRGQGEGNQPQHF

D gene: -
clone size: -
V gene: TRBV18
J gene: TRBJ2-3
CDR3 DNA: TGTGCCAGCTCACTACGGGACACAACAACAGATACGCAGTATTTT
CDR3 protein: CASSLRDTTTDTQYF

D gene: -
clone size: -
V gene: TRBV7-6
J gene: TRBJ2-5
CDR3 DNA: TGTGCCAGCAGCTCTAATCCCGGGACTTTAAAAGAGACCCAGTACTTC
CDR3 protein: CASSSNPGTLKETQYF

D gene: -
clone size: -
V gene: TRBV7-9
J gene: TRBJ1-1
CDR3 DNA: TGTGCCAGCAGCTTACGGGGCGGGGTAATGAACACTGAAGCTTTCTTT
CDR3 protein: CASSLRGGVMNTEAFF

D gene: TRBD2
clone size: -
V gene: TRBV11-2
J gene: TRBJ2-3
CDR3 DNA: TGTGCCAGCAGCTTAGTGGGACTAGCGGCAGATACGCAGTATTTT
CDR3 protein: CASSLVGLAADTQYF

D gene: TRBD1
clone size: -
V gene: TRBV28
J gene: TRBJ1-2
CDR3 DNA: TGTGCCAGCACCTCAGGACAGGGGCCACCAGGCTACACCTTC
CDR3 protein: CASTSGQGPPGYTF

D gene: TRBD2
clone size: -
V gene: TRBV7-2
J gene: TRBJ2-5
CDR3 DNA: TGTGCCAGCAGCTTAGTCGGGGCAGCGGGGGAGACCCAGTACTTC
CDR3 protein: CASSLVGAAGETQYF

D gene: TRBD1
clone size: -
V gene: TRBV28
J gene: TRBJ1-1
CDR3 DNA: TGTGCCAGCAGTTCAATGACAGGGTTAGGGACTGAAGCTTTCTTT
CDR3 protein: CASSSMTGLGTEAFF